What follows is one T cell receptor beta chain and its context. The antigen remains unidentified. CDR1 is LGHDT and CDR2 is YNNKEL in the germline V gene (reference sequence). This CDR3 comprises 14 residues. Trimming took off 6 bases at V and 8 bases at J, with 19 bases between the two ends. This sample was taken from a study of CD8 T cells in ankylosing spondylitis. Study observations and caveats: Relatively rare in peripheral blood, disease-linked clones were also CD8+.

TCRdb reanalysed the 5' RACE reads using MiXCR and keeps one entry per CDR3 protein. The sample yields around 340,000 distinct CDR3 sequences, approximately 22% seen once. The chain joins TRBV3-1 to TRBJ1-2; D is possibly TRBD1 (5 bases). This TCR was recovered from a male donor with ankylosing spondylitis or in good health (not recorded which). The sequenced sample was blood, either unsorted or a sorted T cell fraction (not recorded which). The CDR3 DNA reads TGTGCCAGCAGGCCCTCGCCGGGGGGAGGGGGCTACACCTTC. Its translation: CASRPSPGGGGYTF.